The next 19 T cell receptor beta chains were all read from a single sample in a study of PD-1 blockade in mismatch repair-deficient tumors. Method: immunoSEQ multiplex PCR; TCRdb's copy keeps in-frame clones and lacks some. The sample lists 100,000 to 150,000 clones; approximately 91% were seen once. The starting material was peripheral blood, obtained about 17 months after starting pembrolizumab. The source is an adult with mismatch repair-deficient cancer.

The chain links TRBV27 to TRBJ2-3; 8 bases are a match to TRBD2. CDR3 length: 16 amino acids. CDR1 and CDR2 (germline): MNHEY, SMNVEV (reference sequence). The V and J ends lost 2 bases and 1 base, in that order; junction bases with no gene match: 5. The CDR3 sequence is CASSLGGGLGTDTQYF. Written as DNA, the CDR3 is TGTGCCAGCAGTTTAGGGGGGGGACTAGGCACAGATACGCAGTATTTT.

This CDR3 reads CASSYEGGRTGELFF. Here the CDR3 DNA reads TGTGCCAGCAGTTACGAAGGGGGCCGCACCGGGGAGCTGTTTTTT. This rearrangement joins TRBV6-5 to TRBJ2-2; 7 positions match TRBD1. This CDR3 is 15 amino acids long. The germline gives CDR1 MNHEY, CDR2 SVGAGI. V shed 2 bases, J shed 4 bases, and the junction held 4 bases outside the gene matches.

This chain joins TRBV9 and TRBJ2-3, with a tentative D call TRBD2 (7 bases). The CDR3 is made up of 18 amino acids. Trimming pared 0 bases from V and 5 bases from J, leaving 22 bases between. The germline V gene has CDR1 SGDLS and CDR2 YYNGEE. For the CDR3, the DNA is TGTGCCAGCAGCGTAGCGGGGGGAGGGGGAGGGCGTGAAGATACGCAGTATTTT. It codes for CASSVAGGGGGREDTQYF.

The V call is TRBV7-2, the J call TRBJ2-3, with D tentatively TRBD2 (6 bases). The CDR3 runs 12 residues. CDR1 and CDR2 (germline): SGHTA, FQGNSA. V gave up 5 bases and J gave up 3 bases, with 6 bases separating them. As DNA, the CDR3 is TGTGCCAGCAGCGCGGGGACAGATACGCAGTATTTT. Protein: CASSAGTDTQYF.

This chain uses TRBV19 with TRBJ2-5; the match to TRBD1 covers 7 bases. The CDR3 is made up of 15 amino acids. V lost 4 bases and J lost 8; bases outside the gene matches: 13. Per the germline V gene, CDR1 is LNHDA and CDR2 is SQIVND (reference sequence). In nucleotides, the CDR3 is TGTGCCAGTAGTAATTCCGACAGGGCCAGGGGTACCCAGTACTTC. Its protein is CASSNSDRARGTQYF.

This clone was detected once. The chain joins TRBV11-2 to TRBJ2-3; 11 nucleotides match TRBD1. Per the germline V gene, CDR1 is SGHAT and CDR2 is FQNNGV. J lost 4 bases, V lost 5 bases, and 5 bases had no gene match. The CDR3 totals 15 residues. DNA of the CDR3: TGTGCCAGCAGCCTCCGGACAGGGGGCGCAGATACGCAGTATTTT. Amino acid sequence: CASSLRTGGADTQYF.

This rearrangement joins TRBV10-3 to TRBJ1-4; D might be TRBD1 (6 bases). This CDR3 region has 12 residues. Germline loops: CDR1 ENHRY, CDR2 SYGVKD. The V end was cut by 11 bases, the J end by 3 bases, with 10 bases between. CDR3 amino acids: CASQGPNEKLFF. CDR3 DNA sequence: TGTGCCTCACAGGGCCCTAATGAAAAACTGTTTTTT.

The CDR3 region is CASSLGGTVFRTDTQYF. In DNA form, the CDR3 reads TGCGCCAGCAGCTTGGGAGGGACGGTCTTTCGGACAGATACGCAGTATTTT. This chain joins TRBV5-1 and TRBJ2-3; D possibly matches TRBD1 or TRBD2 (5 bases each). Germline V gives CDR1 SGHRS, CDR2 YFSETQ. This CDR3 spans 17 amino acids. Between the trimmed V and J ends, which lost 0 bases and 3 bases, there was a span of 17 bases.

The chain is built from TRBV11-2 and TRBJ2-7, with 7 bases identical to TRBD2. CDR1 and CDR2 from the germline V gene are SGHAT and FQNNGV. The CDR3 contains 12 residues. The V and J ends lost 3 bases and 6 bases, in that order; junction bases with no gene match: 2. The CDR3 nucleotides read TGTGCCAGCAGCTTTTCGGGGGGCGAGCAGTACTTC. This encodes CASSFSGGEQYF.

The V call is TRBV6-6, the J call TRBJ2-1; possibly TRBD2 for D (5 bases). V was pared by 5 bases and J by 12 bases, with 17 bases between. CDR3 length: 13 residues. The germline CDR1 and CDR2 sequences are MNHNY and SVGAGI (reference sequence). CDR3: CASSTERERGQFF. The CDR3 DNA follows: TGTGCCAGCAGTACGGAGAGGGAGAGAGGGCAGTTCTTC.

The CDR3 DNA follows: TGTGCCAGCAGTACGTATGGATTAGAGACCCAGTACTTC. This encodes CASSTYGLETQYF. V gene TRBV28 combines with J gene TRBJ2-5; no definite D call. The CDR3 consists of 13 residues. Germline CDR1 and CDR2: MDHEN and SYDVKM. V was clipped by 5 bases and J by 4 bases, with 11 bases between them.

This sequence joins TRBV28 and TRBJ2-1, with D possibly TRBD2 on 5 matching bases. From germline, CDR1 is MDHEN and CDR2 SYDVKM. The CDR3 totals 15 residues. The V and J ends lost 7 bases and 2 bases respectively, with 15 bases between them. CDR3 residues: CASNSALAPYNEQFF. As DNA, the CDR3 is TGTGCCAGCAATTCAGCCCTAGCCCCCTACAATGAGCAGTTCTTC.

The chain carries TRBV2 and TRBJ2-5; 9 nucleotides agree with TRBD2. V shed 3 bases, J shed 5 bases, and the junction held 7 bases outside the gene matches. The CDR3 sequence is 15 residues long. Germline V gives CDR1 SNHLY, CDR2 FYNNEI. The CDR3 reads CASSDFGGRAETQYF. CDR3 bases: TGTGCCAGCAGTGATTTCGGCGGGAGGGCGGAGACCCAGTACTTC.

The chain carries TRBV27 and TRBJ2-5; D perhaps matches TRBD1 (6 bases). The CDR3 has 13 amino acids. V lost 0 bases and J lost 7, with 9 bases in between. Per the germline V gene, CDR1 is MNHEY and CDR2 is SMNVEV (reference sequence). CDR3 sequence: CASSLSPRGTQYF. The CDR3 DNA is TGTGCCAGCAGTTTATCCCCCAGGGGGACCCAGTACTTC.

V and J are TRBV28 and TRBJ2-1; D uncertain. The germline gives CDR1 MDHEN, CDR2 SYDVKM. Trimming removed 1 base at V and 7 bases at J, with 11 bases between. The CDR3 totals 14 residues. CDR3 protein: CASSLLSEDNEQFF. CDR3 bases: TGTGCCAGCAGTTTATTATCTGAGGATAATGAGCAGTTCTTC.

This chain joins TRBV30 and TRBJ2-3; TRBD2 matches 11 bases. The CDR3 length is 20 residues. The V gene's germline CDR1 is GTSNPN and CDR2 SVGIG (reference sequence). J gave up 5 bases and V 1 base, and 20 bases lay outside the gene matches. The CDR3 sequence is CAWSGYGTGNSGRALDTQYF. DNA for the CDR3: TGTGCCTGGAGTGGATACGGGACAGGGAATAGCGGGAGGGCCTTAGATACGCAGTATTTT.

The chain employs TRBV2 and TRBJ1-2, with TRBD1 matching over 8 bases. Germline V lookup: CDR1 SNHLY, CDR2 FYNNEI. The trim removed 7 bases at V and 5 bases at J, leaving 12 bases unmatched. This CDR3 region has 15 residues. CDR3 loop: CASTSLQGAVYGYTF. CDR3 in DNA: TGTGCCAGCACCTCACTCCAGGGGGCGGTTTATGGCTACACCTTC.

The rearrangement links TRBV6-1 to TRBJ2-7; TRBD2 matches 8 bases. Germline CDR1 and CDR2: MNHNS and SASEGT. The J segment lost 5 bases and the V segment lost 6 bases, leaving 6 bases of the junction unmatched. The CDR3 is 13 amino acids. The CDR3 DNA sequence: TGTGCCAGCAGGAGCGGGAGCTTCGACGAGCAGTACTTC. Its translation: CASRSGSFDEQYF.

The chain has TRBV10-3 and TRBJ1-5; TRBD1 might be the D (5 bases). The CDR3 loop spans 14 amino acids. Germline loops: CDR1 ENHRY, CDR2 SYGVKD. V was pared by 3 bases and J by 4 bases, with 10 bases between. CDR3 loop: CAISDREGNQPQHF. The CDR3 coding sequence is TGTGCCATCAGTGACAGGGAAGGAAATCAGCCCCAGCATTTT.